This T cell receptor beta chain was retrieved from a study of early T cells in non-severe SARS-CoV-2 infection. Across the whole study: Unpaired chains resulted from sequencing bulk RNA of unsorted whole blood.

As part of library construction, unique molecular identifiers were attached to individual cDNA molecules. MiXCR, run by TCRdb on the 5' RACE reads, gives a single entry per CDR3 protein. The data contain some 50,000 distinct CDR3 sequences, roughly 9.2% of them seen just once; the ten biggest clones take up 4.2%. This clonotype originated in an adult who was a healthcare worker with PCR-confirmed SARS-CoV-2 infection or an uninfected control (not recorded which). Sample: whole blood.

The CDR3, as DNA: TGCGCCAGCAGCCGGTCGCTGGGGGGCCGGGGAGTGAACAATGAGCAGTTCTTC. Its translation is CASSRSLGGRGVNNEQFF. The chain links TRBV4-3 to TRBJ2-1; possibly TRBD1 or TRBD2 for D (6 bases each). From germline, CDR1 is LGHNA and CDR2 YSLEER. The V end was cut by 4 bases, the J end by 5 bases, with 24 bases between. This CDR3 region has 18 residues.